The 9 T cell receptor beta chains reported below all come from one sample, sequenced in a study of blood T cell repertoires in COVID-19 (dated by TCRdb to the early 2020s). Library preparation employed the immunoSEQ multiplex PCR assay. TCRdb obtained this table from immuneACCESS and retained in-frame rearrangements with V and J assigned. These tables miss some clones; where compared with another copy, unresolved V genes account for less than half of the shortfall, and the remainder is unexplained. This sample lists under 200,000 clones; over 80% were detected once. The ten largest clones take up approximately 8.2% of the sample. Source material: peripheral blood. These receptor sequences come from a woman older than 75 with COVID-19, enrolled during active disease.

The gene calls are TRBV6-5 and TRBJ1-1; D is unresolved. The CDR3 consists of 15 residues. The germline V gene has CDR1 MNHEY and CDR2 SVGAGI. Deletions cut 7 bases from V and 5 bases from J, with 20 bases between. This chain's CDR3 is CASIPGPRAFTEAFF. In DNA form, the CDR3 reads TGTGCCAGCATCCCTGGGCCGCGGGCCTTTACTGAAGCTTTCTTT.

This chain connects TRBV7-8 to TRBJ1-6, with D possibly TRBD1 on 6 matching bases. The CDR3 totals 16 residues. Germline CDR1 SGHVS, CDR2 FQNEAQ. V was cut by 1 base and J by 8 bases, with 15 bases left in between. The CDR3 nucleotides are TGTGCCAGCAGCTTAGGAGCAGGGCCAGGGGATTCACCCCTCCACTTT. Translation gives CASSLGAGPGDSPLHF.

This clone is a singleton in its sample. The chain recombines TRBV19 with TRBJ1-5; D is unclear. The germline V and J ends were trimmed by 7 bases and 9 bases, with 10 bases remaining between them. The germline CDR1 and CDR2 sequences are LNHDA and SQIVND (reference sequence). The CDR3 runs to 11 residues. The CDR3 bases are TGTGCCAGTACTGGCCCGGGGCCCCAGCATTTT. It codes for CASTGPGPQHF. Drawing the rest from reference TRBV19 and TRBJ1-5, the complete variable domain is DGGITQSPKYLFRKEGQNVTLSCEQNLNHDAMYWYRQDPGQGLRLIYYSQIVNDFQKGDIAEGYSVSREKKESFPLTVTSAQKNPTAFYLCASTGPGPQHFGDGTRLSIL.

This clone was observed once. The V and J genes are TRBV7-3 and TRBJ2-5; 8 nucleotides match TRBD2. J lost 5 bases, V lost 4 bases, and 3 bases had no gene match. This CDR3 contains 13 residues. Germline CDR1 is SGHTA and CDR2 is FQGTGA. The CDR3, as DNA: TGTGCCAGCAGCTCAGGACTAGCTGAGACCCAGTACTTC. Encoded protein: CASSSGLAETQYF.

The V gene is TRBV5-1, the J gene TRBJ2-1; D is uncertain. CDR1 is SGHRS, CDR2 YFSETQ, per germline. CDR3 length: 14 residues. V was pared by 2 bases and J by 2 bases, with 8 bases between. CDR3 sequence reads: CASSFSGTYNEQFF. The CDR3 nucleotides read TGCGCCAGCAGCTTTTCTGGCACCTACAATGAGCAGTTCTTC.

This chain links TRBV5-5 with TRBJ1-2; 9 bases line up with TRBD1. Germline CDR1 and CDR2: SGHKS and YYEKEE (reference sequence). This CDR3 is 17 amino acids long. V shed 2 bases and J 6 bases; nucleotides not matched to a gene: 14. The CDR3 sequence: CASSFGPSGQGVNGYTF. As DNA, the CDR3 is TGTGCCAGCAGCTTCGGACCCTCGGGACAGGGAGTAAATGGCTACACCTTC. The variable domain in full, with the rest retrieved from reference TRBV5-5 and TRBJ1-2, is DAGVTQSPTHLIKTRGQQVTLRCSPISGHKSVSWYQQVLGQGPQFIFQYYEKEERGRGNFPDRFSARQFPNYSSELNVNALLLGDSALYLCASSFGPSGQGVNGYTFGSGTRLTVV.

The chain carries TRBV5-1 and TRBJ1-5; 8 bases map to TRBD1. The V segment lost 7 bases and the J segment 5 bases; nucleotides outside the gene matches: 8. CDR3 length: 14 amino acids. The germline V gene encodes CDR1 SGHRS and CDR2 YFSETQ. CDR3 residues: CASAAGQGDQPQHF. The DNA of the CDR3 is TGCGCCAGCGCAGCCGGACAGGGAGATCAGCCCCAGCATTTT.

The CDR3 protein is CASSPPAGQPQHF. CDR3 nucleotides: TGTGCCAGCAGTCCCCCCGCGGGACAGCCCCAGCATTTT. V and J are TRBV6-5 and TRBJ1-5; D uncertain. This CDR3 contains 13 residues. CDR1 is MNHEY and CDR2 is SVGAGI in the germline V gene. With 5 bases removed from V and 7 bases from J, the gap between germline ends came to 12 bases.

The chain uses TRBV3-1 (or the pseudogene TRBV3-2) and TRBJ1-2; D might be TRBD1 (5 bases). Trimming removed 4 bases from V and 8 bases from J, with 14 bases in between. This CDR3 is 13 amino acids long. CDR1 and CDR2 (germline): LGHDT, YNNKEL (reference sequence). CDR3 region: CASSPPSGGGYTF. CDR3 DNA: TGTGCCAGCAGCCCACCTTCCGGGGGAGGCTACACCTTC.